This TCR beta chain stems from a study of OX40 agonist ivuxolimab in advanced cancers. The overall study: Patients achieving partial responses numbered three: one hepatocellular carcinoma case and two cutaneous melanoma cases.

Assay used: immunoSEQ multiplex PCR; TCRdb lists only in-frame clones, some missing. In the table there are about 79,000 clones, around 85% of which are singletons. Study-wide points: Low levels of normalized T-cell clonal expansion also appeared in some nonresponders. In CD8+ T cells, expanded clones were on average more numerous than in CD4+. Researchers did not establish what antigens the expanded peripheral T cells target.

The CDR3 has 12 amino acids. Per germline, CDR1 SNHLY and CDR2 FYNNEI. V lost 9 bases to trimming and J lost 4 bases, with 11 bases between them. Worth noting for this clone: Its antigen is as yet unknown.

The chain combines TRBV2 with TRBJ2-3; D unclear. Specimen: CD4+ or CD8+ T cells sorted from blood, collected in a trial of the OX40 agonist ivuxolimab. This TCR was sampled from an adult with an advanced solid tumor such as melanoma, head and neck, liver or kidney cancer. The CDR3 DNA reads as TGTGCCAGTAGATTGATTCCAGATACGCAGTATTTT. Translation gives CASRLIPDTQYF.